These T cell receptor beta chains were read from a single sample in a study of cytomegalovirus exposure and HLA in healthy donors. The repertoire was sequenced with immunoSEQ multiplex PCR; TCRdb's copy has only in-frame clones and lacks some. The table lists some 130,000 clones, approximately 84% of them singletons, with under 1.5% in the top ten. The sequenced sample was PBMCs. These receptors all come from a woman in her 30s in good health and CMV-seronegative. CDR3s include the opening cysteine and the closing phenylalanine or tryptophan. Fields, in order: clone size, J gene, V gene, D gene, CDR3 protein, CDR3 DNA. A D gene is named only where the DNA matches it firmly. Clone size is shown for a subset of rows, as once, few, many or a class of expanded clone.

.	TRBJ2-5	TRBV2	.	CASSEWSGETQYF	TGTGCCAGCAGTGAATGGTCCGGAGAGACCCAGTACTTC
.	TRBJ1-3	TRBV13	.	CASSYRTLWERNTIYF	TGTGCCAGCAGCTATCGGACCCTATGGGAGAGAAACACCATATATTTT
.	TRBJ2-7	TRBV6-1	.	CASKNRAGQYF	TGTGCCAGCAAGAACAGGGCTGGGCAGTACTTC
.	TRBJ2-2	TRBV10-3	.	CAISESRNTGELFF	TGTGCCATCAGTGAGTCGAGGAACACCGGGGAGCTGTTTTTT
.	TRBJ1-1	TRBV5-1	TRBD1	CASSLEGAVTEAFF	TGCGCCAGCAGCTTAGAGGGGGCGGTCACTGAAGCTTTCTTT
.	TRBJ2-3	TRBV5-1	.	CASSLQGSDTQYF	TGCGCCAGCAGCTTACAGGGATCAGATACGCAGTATTTT
.	TRBJ1-2	TRBV19	TRBD1	CASTSRGRGRVDYGYTF	TGTGCCAGTACCTCACGGGGCAGGGGGCGCGTTGACTATGGCTACACCTTC
.	TRBJ2-1	TRBV2	.	CASSVGGRGSYNEQFF	TGTGCCAGCAGTGTGGGGGGGCGCGGCTCCTACAATGAGCAGTTCTTC
.	TRBJ2-3	TRBV7-9	TRBD2	CASSFPRRLAGSTDTQYF	TGTGCCAGCAGCTTCCCCCGAAGACTAGCGGGGAGCACAGATACGCAGTATTTT
.	TRBJ2-5	TRBV29-1	TRBD1	CSVLGQGGETQYF	TGCAGCGTCCTAGGACAGGGGGGGGAGACCCAGTACTTC
.	TRBJ1-2	TRBV5-1	TRBD1	CASSPLGTGNTYGYTF	TGCGCCAGCAGCCCTCTAGGGACAGGGAACACCTATGGCTACACCTTC
.	TRBJ1-5	TRBV11-2	.	CASSLEVAGVGNQPQHF	TGTGCCAGCAGCTTAGAAGTGGCGGGGGTCGGCAATCAGCCCCAGCATTTT
.	TRBJ2-2	TRBV15	.	CATSRGSGTGELFF	TGTGCCACCAGCAGAGGTTCAGGGACCGGGGAGCTGTTTTTT
.	TRBJ1-4	TRBV5-1	.	CASSPRGGSNEKLFF	TGCGCCAGCAGCCCCAGAGGCGGATCTAATGAAAAACTGTTTTTT
.	TRBJ2-6	TRBV11-1	.	CASSSRTARANVLTF	TGTGCCAGCAGCTCCCGGACAGCCCGGGCCAACGTCCTGACTTTC
.	TRBJ1-6	TRBV6-1	TRBD1	CASSARQGHNSPLHF	TGTGCCAGCAGTGCACGACAGGGACATAATTCACCCCTCCACTTT
many	TRBJ1-5	TRBV18	.	CASSDSSNQPQHF	TGTGCCAGCTCAGACAGTAGCAATCAGCCCCAGCATTTT
.	TRBJ1-2	TRBV7-9	.	CASSLIPMTGSAF	TGTGCCAGCAGCTTGATTCCTATGACAGGCAGCGCCTTC
.	TRBJ1-2	TRBV27	TRBD1	CASSLSWGTGGQGYTF	TGTGCCAGCAGTTTATCGTGGGGGACAGGGGGCCAGGGCTACACCTTC
.	TRBJ2-7	TRBV30	TRBD1	CAWGDRAYEQYF	TGTGCCTGGGGGGACAGGGCGTACGAGCAGTACTTC
.	TRBJ2-1	TRBV5-1	.	CASSWASNNEQFF	TGCGCCAGCAGCTGGGCCAGTAACAATGAGCAGTTCTTC
.	TRBJ2-7	TRBV29-1	.	CSVAETGRGQYF	TGCAGCGTTGCGGAGACAGGTCGAGGGCAGTACTTC
.	TRBJ2-5	TRBV15	.	CATSSRGGRETQYF	TGTGCCACCAGCAGTAGGGGGGGCCGGGAGACCCAGTACTTC
few	TRBJ2-2	TRBV5-4	TRBD2	CASSYEPGTRPGELFF	TGTGCCAGCAGCTACGAACCCGGGACTAGACCCGGGGAGCTGTTTTTT
few	TRBJ1-4	TRBV30	.	CAWDSPNEKLFF	TGTGCCTGGGACAGCCCGAATGAAAAACTGTTTTTT
few	TRBJ2-1	TRBV7-9	.	CASSFTSADGNEQFF	TGTGCCAGCAGCTTCACCTCAGCGGACGGCAATGAGCAGTTCTTC
.	TRBJ2-2	TRBV5-4	TRBD1	CASSLGDSYTGELFF	TGTGCCAGCAGCCTGGGGGACAGCTACACCGGGGAGCTGTTTTTT
.	TRBJ2-3	TRBV6-1	TRBD2	CASSTGTSGDTQYF	TGTGCCAGCAGCACCGGGACTAGCGGAGATACGCAGTATTTT
.	TRBJ2-7	TRBV28	.	CASSLMSGYEQYF	TGTGCCAGCAGTTTAATGAGTGGCTACGAGCAGTACTTC
.	TRBJ2-1	TRBV15	.	CATSREPGRSGEQFF	TGTGCCACCAGCAGAGAGCCAGGTCGGTCGGGGGAGCAGTTCTTC
few	TRBJ2-4	TRBV11-2	.	CASAMVGAKNIQYF	TGTGCCAGCGCCATGGTGGGCGCCAAAAACATTCAGTACTTC
.	TRBJ2-2	TRBV29-1	.	CSVERQPDTGELFF	TGCAGCGTTGAAAGACAGCCTGACACCGGGGAGCTGTTTTTT
.	TRBJ2-4	TRBV7-9	TRBD2	CASSLASGGLAKNIQYF	TGTGCCAGCAGCTTAGCGTCCGGGGGGTTAGCCAAAAACATTCAGTACTTC
.	TRBJ2-5	TRBV18	.	CASSPPGLEAKTQYF	TGTGCCAGCTCACCACCCGGGTTGGAGGCAAAGACCCAGTACTTC
.	TRBJ2-2	TRBV5-1	TRBD1	CASRKQGTGFTGELFF	TGCGCCAGCAGAAAACAAGGGACAGGGTTTACCGGGGAGCTGTTTTTT
.	TRBJ1-1	TRBV5-1	TRBD1	CASSRGQGALMNTEAFF	TGCGCCAGCAGCCGCGGACAGGGGGCATTAATGAACACTGAAGCTTTCTTT
.	TRBJ2-1	TRBV5-1	.	CASSLAVSSYNEQFF	TGCGCCAGCAGCTTGGCGGTGAGCTCCTACAATGAGCAGTTCTTC
.	TRBJ2-1	TRBV5-5	TRBD1	CASSSGTGSHNEQFF	TGTGCCAGCAGCTCAGGGACAGGGAGCCACAATGAGCAGTTCTTC
.	TRBJ2-3	TRBV2	TRBD1	CASSRTGYDTQYF	TGTGCCAGCAGTAGGACAGGGTATGATACGCAGTATTTT
few	TRBJ1-6	TRBV4-1	.	CASSQEGGSKNSPLHF	TGCGCCAGCAGCCAAGAAGGAGGCAGTAAGAATTCACCCCTCCACTTT